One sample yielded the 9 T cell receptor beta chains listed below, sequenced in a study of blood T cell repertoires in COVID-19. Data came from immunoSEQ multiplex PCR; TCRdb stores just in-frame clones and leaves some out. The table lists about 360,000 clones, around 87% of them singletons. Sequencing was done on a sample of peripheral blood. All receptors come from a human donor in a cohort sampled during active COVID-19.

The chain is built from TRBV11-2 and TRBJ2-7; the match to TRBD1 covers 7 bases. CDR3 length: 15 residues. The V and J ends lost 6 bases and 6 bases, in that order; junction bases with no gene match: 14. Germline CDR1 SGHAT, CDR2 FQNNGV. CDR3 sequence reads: CASSPLKEGGGEQYF. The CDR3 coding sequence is TGTGCCAGCAGTCCACTGAAAGAAGGGGGCGGCGAGCAGTACTTC.

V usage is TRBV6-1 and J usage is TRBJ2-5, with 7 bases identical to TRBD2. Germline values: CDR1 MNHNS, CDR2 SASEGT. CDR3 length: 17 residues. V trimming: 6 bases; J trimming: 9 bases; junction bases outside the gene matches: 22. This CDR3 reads CASSERFGGGSISPQYF. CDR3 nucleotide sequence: TGTGCCAGCAGCGAAAGGTTTGGGGGAGGGTCCATTTCGCCCCAGTACTTC.

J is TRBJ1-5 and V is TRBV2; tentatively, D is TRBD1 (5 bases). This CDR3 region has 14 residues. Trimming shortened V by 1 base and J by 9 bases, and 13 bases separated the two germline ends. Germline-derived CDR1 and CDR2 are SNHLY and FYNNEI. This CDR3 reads CASSEGRGVRPQHF. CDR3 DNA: TGTGCCAGCAGTGAAGGTAGGGGCGTCCGGCCCCAGCATTTT.

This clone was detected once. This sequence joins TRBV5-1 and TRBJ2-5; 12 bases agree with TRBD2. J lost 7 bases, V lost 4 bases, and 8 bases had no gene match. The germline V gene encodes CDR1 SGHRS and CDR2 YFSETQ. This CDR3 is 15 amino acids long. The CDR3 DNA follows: TGCGCCAGCAGCCCGAGGACTAGCGGGGAAGGGACCCAGTACTTC. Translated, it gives CASSPRTSGEGTQYF.

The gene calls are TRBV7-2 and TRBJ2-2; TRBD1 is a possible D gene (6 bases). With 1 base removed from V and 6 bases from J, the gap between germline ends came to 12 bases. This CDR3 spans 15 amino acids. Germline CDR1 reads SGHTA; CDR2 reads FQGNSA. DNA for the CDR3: TGTGCCAGCAGCTTAGTGGCAGGGGCTTCCGGGGAGCTGTTTTTT. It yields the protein CASSLVAGASGELFF. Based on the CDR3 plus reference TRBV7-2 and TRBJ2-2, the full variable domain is GAGVSQSPSNKVTEKGKDVELRCDPISGHTALYWYRQSLGQGLEFLIYFQGNSAPDKSGLPSDRFSAERTGGSVSTLTIQRTQQEDSAVYLCASSLVAGASGELFFGEGSRLTVL.

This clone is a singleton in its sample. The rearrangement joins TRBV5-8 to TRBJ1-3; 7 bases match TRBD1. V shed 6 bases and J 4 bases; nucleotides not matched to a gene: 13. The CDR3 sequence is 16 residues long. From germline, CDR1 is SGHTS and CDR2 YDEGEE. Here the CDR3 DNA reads TGTGCCAGCAACTCACACAGGGGATCAGGCGGAAACACCATATATTTT. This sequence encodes CASNSHRGSGGNTIYF.

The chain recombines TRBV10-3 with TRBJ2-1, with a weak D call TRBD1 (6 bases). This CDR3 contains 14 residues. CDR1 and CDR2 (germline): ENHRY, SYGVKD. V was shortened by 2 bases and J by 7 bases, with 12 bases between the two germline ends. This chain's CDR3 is CAISELRDKNEQFF. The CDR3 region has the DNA TGTGCCATCAGTGAGCTCCGGGACAAAAATGAGCAGTTCTTC.

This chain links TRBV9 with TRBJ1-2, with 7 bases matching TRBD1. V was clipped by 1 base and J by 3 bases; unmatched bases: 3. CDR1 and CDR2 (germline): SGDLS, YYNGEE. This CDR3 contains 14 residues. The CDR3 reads CASSVRDSDYGYTF. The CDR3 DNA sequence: TGTGCCAGCAGCGTACGGGACAGCGACTATGGCTACACCTTC.

The CDR3 protein is CAWSAQGEAFF. In DNA, the CDR3 is TGTGCCTGGAGTGCTCAGGGCGAAGCTTTCTTT. The V and J genes are TRBV30 and TRBJ1-1; a possible D gene is TRBD1 (5 bases). The CDR3 is 11 residues long. Germline CDR1 reads GTSNPN; CDR2 reads SVGIG (reference sequence). V lost 1 base, J lost 8 bases, and 8 bases lay in between.